The clone carrying this TCR beta chain was recorded at least ten times. This sample stems from a study of shared clonotypes between healthy human individuals. Germline values: CDR1 SGHNT, CDR2 YENEEA. The ends were cut back, 5 bases at V and 12 bases at J, with 13 bases in the middle. This CDR3 contains 12 residues. Profiling relied on immunoSEQ multiplex PCR, and the TCRdb table lists in-frame clones only, not all of them. In the table there are under 750,000 clones, 55% to 75% of which are singletons. This receptor was obtained from a woman in her 30s in good health. Sequenced input: memory CD4+ T cells sorted from blood. Specified subset: CD45RA-negative fraction. This rearrangement joins TRBV11-3 to TRBJ1-4; D may be TRBD1 (6 bases). CDR3 bases: TGTGCCAGCAGCGAGACAGGTTTACAACTGTTTTTT. Translation gives CASSETGLQLFF.